The clone carrying this T cell receptor (beta chain) has a single count. The antigen remains unidentified. The sample belongs to a study of cytomegalovirus exposure and HLA in healthy donors. Study-wide points: Earlier analysis found most TCR beta V segments productive about 87% or about 30% of the time. Both high specificity and high sensitivity reportedly marked the classifier's diagnosis of cytomegalovirus status.

Each donor's status was that of a healthy bone marrow donor. The PCR had 60 Vbeta and 13 Jbeta primers. Clones were sequenced by immunoSEQ multiplex PCR, and TCRdb holds only the in-frame ones, with some missing. The sample carries 200,000 or so clones, 75% to 90% recorded once. The V gene's germline CDR1 is MDHEN and CDR2 SYDVKM. Trimming removed 5 bases from V and 0 bases from J, with 11 bases in between. This CDR3 contains 14 residues. This receptor was taken from a woman aged 50 to 60 in good health and CMV-seropositive. The sequencing input was PBMCs. V and J are TRBV28 and TRBJ2-7; D gene unclear. The CDR3: CASSISRFSYEQYF. CDR3 DNA: TGTGCCAGCAGTATATCGCGGTTCTCCTACGAGCAGTACTTC.